The rows below give T cell receptor beta chains drawn from one sample of a study of cytomegalovirus exposure and HLA in healthy donors. Data came from immunoSEQ multiplex PCR; TCRdb stores just in-frame clones and leaves some out. The sample carries 150,000 or so clones, 75% to 80% recorded once. The specimen was PBMCs. The receptors shown here come from a man aged 50 to 59 in good health and CMV-seropositive. CDR3s leave out the opening cysteine and the closing phenylalanine or tryptophan.

v_call: TRBV6-4; cdr3_aa: ASSDSTPQGWGTDTQY
v_call: TRBV11-1; cdr3_aa: ASSWSIQNTEAF
v_call: TRBV9; cdr3_aa: ASSAYLDMTNGYT
v_call: TRBV27; cdr3_aa: ASSLFGQGGNTIY
v_call: TRBV18; cdr3_aa: ATSGSPTDTQY
v_call: TRBV7-9; cdr3_aa: ASSGAGVEQF
v_call: TRBV27; cdr3_aa: ASKKGTGEYQPQH
v_call: TRBV18; cdr3_aa: ASSRSSGANTGELF
v_call: TRBV5-8; cdr3_aa: ASSLVAGVGEQY
v_call: TRBV7-6; cdr3_aa: ASSLVSLSSGGDQETQY
v_call: TRBV13; cdr3_aa: ASSPNPGAGGPDTQY
v_call: TRBV7-8; cdr3_aa: ASIDWNNEQF
v_call: TRBV5-5; cdr3_aa: ASSLGVDSPLH
v_call: TRBV6-1; cdr3_aa: ASSKRGAAYEQY
v_call: TRBV7-9; cdr3_aa: ASSLLETYGYT
v_call: TRBV11-1; cdr3_aa: ASSQSGNTIY
v_call: TRBV7-2; cdr3_aa: ASSARQSAEAF
v_call: TRBV25-1; cdr3_aa: ASSPGPLEVSSYNEQF
v_call: TRBV11-3; cdr3_aa: ASSFNGGFGYT
v_call: TRBV28; cdr3_aa: ASSPGTGNSEKLF
v_call: TRBV19; cdr3_aa: ASTSRELADIQY
v_call: TRBV7-9; cdr3_aa: ASTRQPHYGYT
v_call: TRBV4-1; cdr3_aa: ASSQEVTVNTEAF
v_call: TRBV11-2; cdr3_aa: ASSLARRGNEQY
v_call: TRBV7-7; cdr3_aa: ASSAAFPGTSGEKLF
v_call: TRBV4-3; cdr3_aa: ASSQDRGETQY
v_call: TRBV19; cdr3_aa: ASSISLPVYNSPLH
v_call: TRBV14; cdr3_aa: ASSQALNTEAF
v_call: TRBV6-1; cdr3_aa: ASRPQKAGELF
v_call: TRBV5-1; cdr3_aa: ASSQEPVTGRDIQY
v_call: TRBV7-2; cdr3_aa: ASSSRDRAGNTIY
v_call: TRBV27; cdr3_aa: ASSSFTTSVDTQY
v_call: TRBV7-8; cdr3_aa: ASSAWTGLGNEKLF
v_call: TRBV13; cdr3_aa: ASSPGTSGGLYSYEQY
v_call: TRBV5-1; cdr3_aa: ASRAGSNTGELF
v_call: TRBV7-2; cdr3_aa: ASSSGAGQNYGYT
v_call: TRBV30; cdr3_aa: AWSPVKSPLH
v_call: TRBV19; cdr3_aa: ASSIGQGGYQPQH
v_call: TRBV7-9; cdr3_aa: ASSARDRGIGEKLF
v_call: TRBV6-1; cdr3_aa: ASSFPNQPQH
v_call: TRBV18; cdr3_aa: ASSPGTGMNTEAF
v_call: TRBV11-2; cdr3_aa: ASSRRVSSYNSPLH
v_call: TRBV5-1; cdr3_aa: ASSSSGRQGRNEKLF
v_call: TRBV5-6; cdr3_aa: ASSLAGDRGPVNEQF
v_call: TRBV28; cdr3_aa: ASSKIQGGTEAF